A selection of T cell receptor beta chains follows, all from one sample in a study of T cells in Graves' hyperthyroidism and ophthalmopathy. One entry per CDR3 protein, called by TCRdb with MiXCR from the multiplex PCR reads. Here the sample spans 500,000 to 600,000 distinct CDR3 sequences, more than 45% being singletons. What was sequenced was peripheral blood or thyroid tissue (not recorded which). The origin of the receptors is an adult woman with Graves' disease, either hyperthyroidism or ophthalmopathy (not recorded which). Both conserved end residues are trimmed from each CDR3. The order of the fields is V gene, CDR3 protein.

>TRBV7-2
ASSRVGTEAF
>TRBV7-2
ASSLDSGDKLTGANVLT
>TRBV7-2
ASSLVSYGYT
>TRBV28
ASSPGLAGALVETQY
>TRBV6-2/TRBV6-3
ASRAPGGVREQY
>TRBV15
ATSTNRGQHSPLH
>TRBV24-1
ATSDPQIAEAF
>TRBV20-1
SARAPGNTIY
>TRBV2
ASSDYEGGQPQH
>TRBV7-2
ASSQGTSGYEQY
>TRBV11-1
ASSSLGEMTGDYGYT
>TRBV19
ASASGATGETQY
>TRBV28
ASSLSGTDQETQY
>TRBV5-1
ASSLTPWDRSFIQDTGELF
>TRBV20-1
SARDFVFHTGELF
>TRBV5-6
ASSLITGRLEAF
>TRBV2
ASNLRTGQETQY
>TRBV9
ASSPSVGPSYETQY